Reported below is one T cell receptor beta chain. Its antigen is unknown. The sample belongs to a study of OX40 agonist ivuxolimab in advanced cancers. The wider study: Those enrolled were less than 85% male, with a mean age of around 55 years and ages from about 20 to 85. Study findings and constraints: Expansion of clones was among the lowest in partial responders at 0.1-3.0 mg/kg.

Some clones are missing from TCRdb's copy, which holds only in-frame ones; the method was immunoSEQ multiplex PCR. Of fewer than 95,000 clones listed, about 80% were seen once; the top ten hold around 0.45%. Per germline, CDR1 SGHDN and CDR2 FVKESK. The CDR3 runs to 13 residues. Trimming took 5 bases from V and 0 from J, leaving 5 bases between them. This sequence joins TRBV14 and TRBJ2-1; D gene unclear. Here the sequenced sample was CD4+ or CD8+ T cells sorted from blood, taken in a trial of the OX40 agonist ivuxolimab. The clonotype originates from an adult with an advanced solid tumor such as melanoma, head and neck, liver or kidney cancer. The CDR3 loop is CASSRSSYNEQFF. CDR3 in DNA: TGTGCCAGCAGCAGGTCCTCCTACAATGAGCAGTTCTTC.